Following are 31 T cell receptor beta chains from one sample sequenced in a study of post-analysis software for immune sequencing data. Each TCR beta cDNA library carried unique molecular identifiers. TCRdb redid the calling of the PCR reads with MiXCR, one entry per CDR3 protein. The data hold hundreds of thousands of distinct CDR3 sequences, with 59% observed a single time. No cognate antigen is known for these TCRs. Findings of the study overall: Compared with controls, patients had more of about 5 TRBV segments, including TRBV5-6, TRBV5-1 and TRBV20-1.

The sequenced material came from blood. These receptors all stem from a girl aged 2 to 9 with multiple sclerosis.

The genes are TRBV9 and TRBJ2-1, with D unclear. There are 15 residues in the CDR3. V was pared by 0 bases and J by 6 bases, with 13 bases between. Germline CDR1 SGDLS, CDR2 YYNGEE. The CDR3: CASSVGGSVGNEQFF. The DNA for the CDR3 is TGTGCCAGCAGCGTAGGGGGATCTGTCGGCAATGAGCAGTTCTTC.

The chain recombines TRBV5-1 with TRBJ2-1; D unresolved. The CDR3 has 16 amino acids. Germline lookup yields CDR1 SGHRS and CDR2 YFSETQ. V dropped 0 bases and J dropped 0 bases, with 10 bases sitting between them. For the CDR3, the DNA is TGCGCCAGCAGCTTGGGAAATAGCTTCTCCTACAATGAGCAGTTCTTC. Protein sequence: CASSLGNSFSYNEQFF.

This clonotype was seen a few times. V is TRBV10-3 and J is TRBJ2-7; 7 bases align to TRBD1. CDR1 ENHRY and CDR2 SYGVKD come from the germline V gene. This CDR3 contains 16 residues. V dropped 4 bases and J dropped 2; count of bases not matched to a gene: 11. In DNA form, the CDR3 reads TGTGCCATCAGTGGGGAAGCCGGGACAGACCCCTACGAGCAGTACTTC. Protein: CAISGEAGTDPYEQYF.

A single count supports this clonotype. The chain links TRBV12-3 or TRBV12-4 to TRBJ1-6, with 7 bases that match TRBD1. The CDR3 has 14 residues. J was trimmed by 7 bases and V by 7 bases; bases with no gene match: 7. The CDR3 is CASNPGQINSPLHF. CDR3 nucleotide sequence: TGTGCCAGCAACCCGGGACAGATAAATTCACCCCTCCACTTT.

The chain recombines TRBV11-3 with TRBJ2-5; D might be TRBD1 (6 bases). This CDR3 is built from 16 residues. Trimming took 5 bases from V and 4 from J, leaving 20 bases between them. Per the germline V gene, CDR1 is SGHNT and CDR2 is YENEEA. This chain's CDR3 is CASSQRWGRGSETQYF. Written as DNA, the CDR3 is TGTGCCAGCAGCCAACGGTGGGGGCGAGGGTCAGAGACCCAGTACTTC.

The chain uses TRBV2 and TRBJ2-3; D is unclear. V was cut by 5 bases and J by 7 bases, with 7 bases left in between. The CDR3 contains 11 residues. Germline V CDR1 and CDR2: SNHLY, FYNNEI. The CDR3 DNA is TGTGCCAGCAGTTCCGCCTATACGCAGTATTTT. Its protein is CASSSAYTQYF.

The V gene is TRBV9, the J gene TRBJ1-2; a weak D match, TRBD1 (6 bases). Germline values: CDR1 SGDLS, CDR2 YYNGEE. V was pared by 3 bases and J by 5 bases, with 14 bases between. The CDR3 has 14 amino acids. CDR3 sequence (DNA): TGTGCCAGCAGCGCTTTACAGGGCCTATATGGCTACACCTTC. It encodes CASSALQGLYGYTF.

CDR3 in DNA: TGTGCCAGCAGCTTTAGACGGACAGCAGAGACCCAGTACTTC. It is translated as CASSFRRTAETQYF. The chain recombines TRBV11-2 with TRBJ2-5; weak D call: TRBD1 (6 bases). The CDR3 covers 14 residues. V lost 3 bases to trimming and J lost 4 bases, with 12 bases between them. Germline V lookup: CDR1 SGHAT, CDR2 FQNNGV.

The chain carries TRBV9 and TRBJ2-1; possibly TRBD2 for D (7 bases). The CDR3 is made up of 15 amino acids. In germline, CDR1 is SGDLS, CDR2 YYNGEE. Trimming took 0 bases from V and 3 from J, leaving 10 bases between them. The CDR3 bases are TGTGCCAGCAGCGTAGACGGGGGGCTCTACAATGAGCAGTTCTTC. It translates to CASSVDGGLYNEQFF.

The V gene is TRBV20-1, the J gene TRBJ2-5; D possibly matches TRBD1 or TRBD2 (5 bases each). This CDR3 is 13 amino acids long. V lost 4 bases, J lost 5 bases, and 14 bases lay in between. CDR1 is DFQATT, CDR2 SNEGSKA, per germline (reference sequence). CDR3 nucleotide sequence: TGCAGTGCTAAAGGGGACCTCGGGGAGACCCAGTACTTC. This translates into CSAKGDLGETQYF.

This chain connects TRBV6-6 to TRBJ1-4; D is possibly TRBD1 (5 bases). Looked up from germline, CDR1 is MNHNY and CDR2 is SVGAGI (reference sequence). This CDR3 comprises 15 residues. V lost 4 bases to trimming and J lost 8 bases, with 17 bases between them. The CDR3 region is CASSSQGSRDEKLFF. DNA of the CDR3: TGTGCCAGCAGTTCTCAGGGAAGTCGGGACGAAAAACTGTTTTTT.

As for this clonotype: Because the CDR3 is missing its conserved closing phenylalanine or tryptophan, this is likely a read error. The V gene is TRBV5-6, the J gene TRBJ2-7; 9 bases are shared with TRBD1. This CDR3 is 14 amino acids long. CDR1 is SGHDT and CDR2 is YYEEEE in the germline V gene. V was clipped by 4 bases and J by 2 bases; unmatched bases: 4. The CDR3 spells CASSRTGVTYEQYL. The DNA for the CDR3 is TGTGCCAGCAGCAGGACAGGGGTGACCTACGAGCAGTACTTG.

In its sample, this clonotype was seen a few times. V is TRBV5-1 and J is TRBJ2-7; possible D gene TRBD1, 7 bases. The length of the CDR3 is 14 residues. The V gene lost 5 bases and the J gene lost 2 bases, with 14 bases spanning the gap. CDR1 SGHRS and CDR2 YFSETQ come from the germline V gene. CDR3 sequence reads: CASRRGTATYEQYF. The CDR3 DNA sequence: TGCGCCAGCAGGCGCGGGACAGCTACCTACGAGCAGTACTTC.

This clonotype was observed a single time. This chain uses TRBV9 with TRBJ2-5; D is uncertain. This CDR3 region has 16 residues. Germline V lookup: CDR1 SGDLS, CDR2 YYNGEE. The V end was cut by 0 bases, the J end by 5 bases, with 17 bases between. The CDR3, as DNA: TGTGCCAGCAGCGTAGTTTGCTGGGTTACACCGGAGACCCAGTACTTC. It encodes CASSVVCWVTPETQYF.

The chain couples TRBV6-5 to TRBJ2-5; 8 positions agree with TRBD2. Germline trimming cut 2 bases from V and 2 bases from J; bases unmatched to any gene: 13. The germline V gene has CDR1 MNHEY and CDR2 SVGAGI. This CDR3 has 18 amino acids. In DNA form, the CDR3 reads TGTGCCAGCAGTTACGATTCCGCGGGGGGCGGGTGGCAAGAGACCCAGTACTTC. This codes for CASSYDSAGGGWQETQYF.

The chain combines TRBV28 with TRBJ2-5, with 11 positions matching TRBD2. The J call may be mistaken, given a closer DNA end match to TRBJ2-7. Looked up from germline, CDR1 is MDHEN and CDR2 is SYDVKM. The CDR3 loop spans 15 amino acids. The chain's CDR3 is CASSLLAGVQNEQYF. The CDR3 region has the DNA TGTGCCAGCAGTCTACTAGCGGGAGTGCAGAACGAGCAGTACTTC.

The chain has TRBV20-1 and TRBJ1-1; TRBD1 agrees at 10 bases. CDR3 size: 14 residues. In germline, CDR1 is DFQATT, CDR2 SNEGSKA (reference sequence). With V trimmed by 6 bases and J by 4 bases, 8 bases remained unmatched. CDR3: CSALRGQGITEAFF. In nucleotides, the CDR3 is TGCAGTGCCCTACGGGGACAGGGGATCACTGAAGCTTTCTTT.

The chain recombines TRBV20-1 with TRBJ1-5, with 10 bases that match TRBD1. V shed 5 bases and J 4 bases; nucleotides not matched to a gene: 5. Germline V gives CDR1 DFQATT, CDR2 SNEGSKA (reference sequence). The length of the CDR3 is 14 residues. The CDR3 protein is CSAPGQGRNQPQHF. The CDR3 DNA is TGCAGTGCTCCGGGACAGGGGAGGAATCAGCCCCAGCATTTT.

This clonotype was counted at least ten times. This chain uses TRBV7-8 with TRBJ2-7; D possibly uses TRBD1 or TRBD2 (5 bases each). This CDR3 has 13 amino acids. Trimming took 5 bases from V and 1 from J, leaving 9 bases between them. Germline CDR1 and CDR2: SGHVS and FQNEAQ. CDR3 residues: CASSKGTSYEQYF. DNA of the CDR3: TGTGCCAGCAGCAAAGGGACGTCCTACGAGCAGTACTTC.

This rearrangement joins TRBV7-2 to TRBJ2-1; possibly TRBD2 for D (5 bases). CDR1 is SGHTA, CDR2 FQGNSA, per germline. V lost 11 bases and J lost 6, with 17 bases in between. The CDR3 covers 13 residues. The CDR3 region has the DNA TGTGCCTCCGCGGGTCCCGCGAGCAATGAGCAGTTCTTC. This sequence encodes CASAGPASNEQFF. The whole variable domain, remainder taken from reference TRBV7-2 and TRBJ2-1, is GAGVSQSPSNKVTEKGKDVELRCDPISGHTALYWYRQSLGQGLEFLIYFQGNSAPDKSGLPSDRFSAERTGGSVSTLTIQRTQQEDSAVYLCASAGPASNEQFFGPGTRLTVL.

The sample holds one count of this clonotype. The V and J genes are TRBV20-1 and TRBJ2-1; 10 bases map to TRBD2. V dropped 3 bases and J dropped 7; count of bases not matched to a gene: 12. Germline lookup yields CDR1 DFQATT and CDR2 SNEGSKA (reference sequence). The CDR3 covers 16 residues. Written as DNA, the CDR3 is TGCAGTGCTAGGCGATTTAGGACTAGCGGCAAGAATGAGCAGTTCTTC. This gives the protein CSARRFRTSGKNEQFF.

The chain combines TRBV5-1 with TRBJ1-2; no definite D call. Between the trimmed V and J ends, which lost 1 base and 0 bases, there was a span of 4 bases. This CDR3 region has 13 residues. CDR1 and CDR2 from the germline V gene are SGHRS and YFSETQ. The CDR3 DNA is TGCGCCAGCAGCTTGATAGCTAACTATGGCTACACCTTC. The encoded protein is CASSLIANYGYTF.

This clonotype was counted between two and nine times. This sequence joins TRBV28 and TRBJ1-1, with a weak D call TRBD1 (5 bases). The length of the CDR3 is 13 residues. Trimming cost V 4 bases and J 6 bases, with 12 bases left between them. Germline assignment: CDR1 MDHEN and CDR2 SYDVKM. The CDR3 loop is CASSSGGESEAFF. CDR3 DNA sequence: TGTGCCAGCAGTTCGGGAGGGGAATCTGAAGCTTTCTTT.

Only a few counts were recorded for this clonotype. The rearrangement joins TRBV20-1 to TRBJ2-3; 10 bases map to TRBD2. CDR3 length: 14 residues. The ends lost 1 base at V and 5 bases at J; junction bases unmatched: 3. Germline assignment: CDR1 DFQATT and CDR2 SNEGSKA (reference sequence). This CDR3 reads CSARARLAGDTQYF. The CDR3 DNA sequence: TGCAGTGCTAGAGCTCGACTAGCGGGAGATACGCAGTATTTT.

The chain carries TRBV7-2 and TRBJ1-1; D might be TRBD1 (5 bases). Between the trimmed V and J ends, which lost 5 bases and 1 base, there was a span of 11 bases. Germline CDR1 and CDR2: SGHTA and FQGNSA. The CDR3 sequence is 14 residues long. CDR3: CASSAGTQNTEAFF. The CDR3 nucleotides read TGTGCCAGCAGCGCCGGGACTCAGAACACTGAAGCTTTCTTT.

The chain combines TRBV11-2 with TRBJ2-4; TRBD1 might be the D (5 bases). CDR3 length: 13 residues. The germline V gene has CDR1 SGHAT and CDR2 FQNNGV. V was cut by 5 bases and J by 13 bases, with 18 bases left in between. The CDR3 sequence: CASSPRQPYKQYF. The CDR3 DNA reads TGTGCCAGCAGCCCCAGACAGCCCTACAAGCAGTACTTC.

The table lists this clonotype with a few counts. V is TRBV5-5 and J is TRBJ2-5; 9 bases line up with TRBD2. The germline V gene has CDR1 SGHKS and CDR2 YYEKEE (reference sequence). J was trimmed by 0 bases and V by 4 bases; bases with no gene match: 7. The CDR3 covers 16 residues. DNA for the CDR3: TGTGCCAGCAGCGGATTAGCGGGGGTCCACCAAGAGACCCAGTACTTC. This codes for CASSGLAGVHQETQYF.

The V call is TRBV5-1, the J call TRBJ2-6; 8 bases line up with TRBD1. The germline gives CDR1 SGHRS, CDR2 YFSETQ. V dropped 0 bases and J dropped 2; count of bases not matched to a gene: 10. The CDR3 contains 19 residues. For the CDR3, the DNA is TGCGCCAGCAGCTTGGGAATCAGGGGGCGAGGCGCTGGGGCCAACGTCCTGACTTTC. Protein sequence: CASSLGIRGRGAGANVLTF.

This chain joins TRBV20-1 and TRBJ2-7; 10 bases fit TRBD1. CDR1 DFQATT and CDR2 SNEGSKA come from the germline V gene (reference sequence). This CDR3 comprises 14 residues. The V segment lost 0 bases and the J segment 4 bases; nucleotides outside the gene matches: 3. This CDR3 reads CSAREGQGNYEQYF. CDR3 nucleotide sequence: TGCAGTGCTAGAGAGGGACAGGGGAATTACGAGCAGTACTTC.

The V call is TRBV5-1, the J call TRBJ2-1, with 14 bases that match TRBD2. This CDR3 region has 18 residues. Per the germline V gene, CDR1 is SGHRS and CDR2 is YFSETQ. V shed 2 bases, J shed 2 bases, and the junction held 6 bases outside the gene matches. The CDR3 protein is CASSFRRTSGGTYNEQFF. As DNA, the CDR3 is TGCGCCAGCAGCTTCAGGAGGACTAGCGGGGGGACCTACAATGAGCAGTTCTTC.

This clonotype was observed a few times. The rearrangement joins TRBV2 to TRBJ2-3, with D uncertain. Trimming left V 8 bases short and J 7 bases short, with 13 bases between. In germline, CDR1 is SNHLY, CDR2 FYNNEI. There are 12 residues in the CDR3. The CDR3 sequence is CASAAAINTQYF. CDR3 bases: TGTGCCAGCGCCGCAGCGATAAATACGCAGTATTTT.